This TCR beta chain was captured by sequencing in a study of response to subunit inactivated influenza vaccine. General observations from the study: With each seasonal influenza vaccination, the authors suggested, few new T cells are recruited.

Comment on this clonotype: Its antigen is as yet unknown.

This CDR3 contains 11 residues. V was trimmed by 5 bases and J by 9 bases, leaving 8 bases between them. Germline-derived CDR1 and CDR2 are MDHEN and SYDVKM. TCRdb independently ran MiXCR on the RT-PCR reads; one entry per CDR3 protein. The table lists around 580,000 distinct CDR3 sequences, about an eighth of them singletons. The specimen was PBMCs from blood, collected on the day of vaccination. The origin of this receptor is a man between 45 and 60 years old who received an inactivated influenza vaccine. The chain carries TRBV28 and TRBJ2-1; no reliable D call. The CDR3: CASSGSGEQFF. The CDR3 coding sequence is TGTGCCAGCAGTGGATCCGGTGAGCAGTTCTTC.